Listed below are T cell receptor beta chains from one sample, sequenced in a study of CD8+ T cells in alopecia areata. The method was immunoSEQ multiplex PCR; TCRdb's version includes in-frame clones alone and lacks a portion of them. This table holds roughly 200,000 clones, 50% to 65% found once. This specimen consisted of CD8+ T cells sorted from blood, obtained at week 24, from a patient treated with tofacitinib. The receptors originated from a human donor with alopecia areata. Both conserved end residues are part of each CDR3. The D gene is left open where the match is weak. Clone sizes are given selectively: once, few, many, or a class where the clone is expanded.

NA	TRBV4-2	NA	TRBJ2-3	CASSQDTGTDTQYF	TGTGCCAGCAGCCAAGACACAGGCACAGATACGCAGTATTTT
NA	TRBV13	NA	TRBJ2-2	CASTAEVTLNTGELFF	TGTGCCAGCACTGCCGAGGTTACCTTGAACACCGGGGAGCTGTTTTTT
TRBD1	TRBV6-5	few	TRBJ1-1	CASRRQGGTEAFF	TGTGCCAGCAGACGACAGGGAGGGACTGAAGCTTTCTTT
NA	TRBV13	NA	TRBJ1-2	CASTFYSTDANYGYTF	TGTGCCAGCACCTTTTATTCGACAGATGCTAACTATGGCTACACCTTC
TRBD1	TRBV13	NA	TRBJ1-1	CASSLQGGTEAFF	TGTGCCAGCAGCTTGCAGGGGGGCACTGAAGCTTTCTTT
NA	TRBV7-2	few	TRBJ2-1	CASSLIRNEQFF	TGTGCCAGCAGTCTTATCCGCAATGAGCAGTTCTTC
NA	TRBV30	NA	TRBJ2-7	CAWSVDGSDEQYF	TGTGCCTGGAGTGTAGATGGTTCGGACGAGCAGTACTTC
NA	TRBV30	NA	TRBJ1-1	CAWRVDRDTEAFF	TGTGCCTGGAGGGTCGATAGGGACACTGAAGCTTTCTTT
NA	TRBV30	NA	TRBJ1-1	CAWMNTEAFF	TGTGCCTGGATGAACACTGAAGCTTTCTTT
TRBD1	TRBV30	few	TRBJ2-2	CAWSRTGRNTGELFF	TGTGCCTGGAGTCGGACAGGGCGGAACACCGGGGAGCTGTTTTTT
TRBD1	TRBV29-1	NA	TRBJ1-2	CSVTGTGGSGYTF	TGCAGCGTTACCGGGACAGGGGGTTCCGGCTACACCTTC
TRBD1	TRBV27	once	TRBJ2-7	CASSPWDRSSYEQYF	TGTGCCAGCAGTCCTTGGGACAGGAGCTCCTACGAGCAGTACTTC
NA	TRBV11-2	NA	TRBJ2-1	CASSQRTDNEQFF	TGTGCCAGCAGCCAGCGCACTGACAATGAGCAGTTCTTC
NA	TRBV15	NA	TRBJ2-4	CATSRTSGTKNIQYF	TGTGCCACCAGCCGGACGTCGGGGACCAAAAACATTCAGTACTTC
NA	TRBV29-1	few	TRBJ2-7	CSVESLEGTYEQYF	TGCAGCGTTGAATCCTTAGAGGGTACCTACGAGCAGTACTTC
NA	TRBV13	NA	TRBJ2-1	CASSLGRDWVEQFF	TGTGCCAGCAGCTTAGGACGCGATTGGGTTGAGCAGTTCTTC
TRBD2	TRBV29-1	NA	TRBJ2-7	CSALAGVSYEQYF	TGCAGCGCCCTAGCGGGGGTCTCCTACGAGCAGTACTTC
NA	TRBV27	NA	TRBJ1-1	CASSSTENTEAFF	TGTGCCAGCAGTTCGACAGAGAACACTGAAGCTTTCTTT
NA	TRBV19	NA	TRBJ1-1	CASSSGSTEAFF	TGTGCCAGTAGTTCAGGTAGCACTGAAGCTTTCTTT
NA	TRBV27	NA	TRBJ2-3	CASSYTQGFTDTQYF	TGTGCCAGCAGTTACACGCAGGGGTTCACAGATACGCAGTATTTT
NA	TRBV9	NA	TRBJ2-3	CASSVEGGTDTQYF	TGTGCCAGCAGCGTAGAGGGGGGCACAGATACGCAGTATTTT
NA	TRBV23-1	few	TRBJ1-2	CASSQRRLDSYGYTF	TGCGCCAGCAGTCAACGAAGACTGGACAGCTATGGCTACACCTTC
NA	TRBV30	NA	TRBJ2-7	CAWSFGGPSYEQYF	TGTGCCTGGAGTTTCGGGGGGCCCAGCTACGAGCAGTACTTC